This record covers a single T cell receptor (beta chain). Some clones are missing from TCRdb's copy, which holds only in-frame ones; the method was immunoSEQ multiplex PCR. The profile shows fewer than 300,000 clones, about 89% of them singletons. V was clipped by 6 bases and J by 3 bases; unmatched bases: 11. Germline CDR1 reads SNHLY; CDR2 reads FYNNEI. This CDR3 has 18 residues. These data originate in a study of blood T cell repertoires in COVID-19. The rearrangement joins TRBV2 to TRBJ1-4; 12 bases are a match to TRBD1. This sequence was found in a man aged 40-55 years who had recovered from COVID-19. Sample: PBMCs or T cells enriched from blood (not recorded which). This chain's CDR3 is CASRKGQGARVANEKLFF. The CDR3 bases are TGTGCCAGCAGGAAGGGACAGGGGGCGAGAGTTGCTAATGAAAAACTGTTTTTT.